A single sample gave rise to the 13 T cell receptor beta chains below, sequenced in a study of T cell responses to AZD1222 COVID-19 vaccine. Sequenced by immunoSEQ multiplex PCR; TCRdb stores in-frame clones only, minus some. Of some 190,000 clones listed, 80% to 95% are singletons. The specimen was peripheral blood, collected 28 days after the second AZD1222 dose. The receptor source for this set is an adult who received the AZD1222 COVID-19 vaccine.

The chain links TRBV7-9 to TRBJ1-1; 7 bases line up with TRBD1. Germline lookup yields CDR1 SEHNR and CDR2 FQNEAQ (reference sequence). This CDR3 region has 17 residues. V gave up 2 bases and J gave up 0 bases; unmatched junction bases: 9. The DNA for the CDR3 is TGTGCCAGCAGCTTATTCCTCGACAGGGATTTGAACACTGAAGCTTTCTTT. Encoded protein: CASSLFLDRDLNTEAFF.

The chain uses TRBV5-5 and TRBJ1-5, with 7 bases matching TRBD1. Germline loops: CDR1 SGHKS, CDR2 YYEKEE (reference sequence). After removal of 4 bases from V and 2 bases from J, the junction contained 9 bases not matched to a gene. The CDR3 is 16 amino acids. The CDR3 loop is CASSGGVQGGNQPQHF. The DNA of the CDR3 is TGTGCCAGCAGCGGCGGGGTTCAGGGGGGCAATCAGCCCCAGCATTTT.

This rearrangement joins TRBV9 to TRBJ2-3; no clear D. This CDR3 spans 15 amino acids. Germline CDR1 reads SGDLS; CDR2 reads YYNGEE. V was shortened by 0 bases and J by 2 bases, with 10 bases between the two germline ends. CDR3 DNA: TGTGCCAGCAGCGTAGAGGCCTTATTCACAGATACGCAGTATTTT. Translating gives CASSVEALFTDTQYF.

This clone was seen only once. V and J are TRBV4-1 and TRBJ1-2; 11 bases map to TRBD1. This CDR3 contains 15 residues. Germline lookup yields CDR1 MGHRA and CDR2 YSYEKL. The ends lost 4 bases at V and 2 bases at J; junction bases unmatched: 3. The CDR3 nucleotides are TGCGCCAGCAGCCCAGGACAGGGGGCGAACTATGGCTACACCTTC. Encoded protein: CASSPGQGANYGYTF.

The chain uses TRBV28 and TRBJ1-1; D possibly corresponds to TRBD1 (5 bases). V lost 6 bases and J 3 bases, leaving 11 bases between the germline ends. The germline V gene has CDR1 MDHEN and CDR2 SYDVKM. The CDR3 covers 13 residues. CDR3 coding DNA: TGTGCCAGCAGACCGGGACGGCACACTGAAGCTTTCTTT. This sequence encodes CASRPGRHTEAFF.

The chain is built from TRBV18 and TRBJ1-5, with D hard to call. Germline CDR1 reads KGHSH; CDR2 reads LQKENI. CDR3 length: 14 amino acids. Trimming took 6 bases from V and 6 from J, leaving 15 bases between them. The CDR3 region has the DNA TGTGCCAGCTCCCCGGGTATAGATCTTCAGCCCCAGCATTTT. Its protein is CASSPGIDLQPQHF. The variable domain in full, completed from reference TRBV18 and TRBJ1-5, reads NAGVMQNPRHLVRRRGQEARLRCSPMKGHSHVYWYRQLPEEGLKFMVYLQKENIIDESGMPKERFSAEFPKEGPSILRIQQVVRGDSAAYFCASSPGIDLQPQHFGDGTRLSIL.

V gene TRBV15 combines with J gene TRBJ2-2, with D hard to call. CDR1 and CDR2 from the germline V gene are LNHNV and YYDKDF (reference sequence). Between the trimmed V and J ends, which lost 6 bases and 7 bases, there was a span of 9 bases. The CDR3 extends over 12 amino acids. The CDR3 protein is CATSLVDGELFF. Written as DNA, the CDR3 is TGTGCCACCAGTCTAGTGGACGGGGAGCTGTTTTTT.

The genes are TRBV29-1 and TRBJ1-6, with D uncertain. The CDR3 totals 13 residues. The germline gives CDR1 SQVTM, CDR2 ANQGSEA. Trimming cost V 7 bases and J 6 bases, with 13 bases left between them. The CDR3 coding sequence is TGCAGCGCGAGGACGGACCCTAATTCACCCCTCCACTTT. This sequence encodes CSARTDPNSPLHF.

This clone came up once. The chain uses TRBV7-9 and TRBJ1-2; a possible D gene is TRBD1 (5 bases). V was cut by 5 bases and J by 4 bases, with 14 bases left in between. This CDR3 comprises 14 residues. Per the germline V gene, CDR1 is SEHNR and CDR2 is FQNEAQ (reference sequence). CDR3 sequence (DNA): TGTGCCAGCAGCCTAGGGGCGAACCGCTATGGCTACACCTTC. Translation: CASSLGANRYGYTF. Using reference TRBV7-9 and TRBJ1-2 for the parts outside the CDR3, the full variable domain is DTGVSQNPRHKITKRGQNVTFRCDPISEHNRLYWYRQTLGQGPEFLTYFQNEAQLEKSRLLSDRFSAERPKGSFSTLEIQRTEQGDSAMYLCASSLGANRYGYTFGSGTRLTVV.

This chain connects TRBV24-1 to TRBJ2-5, with D possibly matching TRBD2 (5 bases). The CDR3 contains 17 residues. Trimming stripped 4 bases from V and 1 base from J, with 18 bases between. Germline V CDR1 and CDR2: KGHDR, SFDVKD. The CDR3 DNA reads TGTGCCACCAGTGACCAGACTCTAGCAGGTGTCCAAGAGACCCAGTACTTC. This gives the protein CATSDQTLAGVQETQYF.

The V call is TRBV9, the J call TRBJ1-6; D call uncertain. This CDR3 region has 14 residues. V dropped 0 bases and J dropped 10 bases, with 11 bases sitting between them. Germline V gene sequence: CDR1 SGDLS, CDR2 YYNGEE. Here the CDR3 reads CASSVDPGVSPLHF. The CDR3 DNA reads as TGTGCCAGCAGCGTAGACCCGGGTGTGTCACCCCTCCACTTT.

A single count supports this clone. This chain uses TRBV27 with TRBJ1-4; TRBD1 matches at 7 bases. Germline-derived CDR1 and CDR2 are MNHEY and SMNVEV (reference sequence). With 0 bases clipped from V and 6 bases from J, the junction kept 7 bases outside the gene matches. There are 16 residues in the CDR3. Here the CDR3 DNA reads TGTGCCAGCAGTTTATCCGGGACAGATTCGGATGAAAAACTGTTTTTT. Translation gives CASSLSGTDSDEKLFF.

The chain has TRBV4-1 and TRBJ1-6; TRBD1 matches 7 bases. CDR1 is MGHRA and CDR2 is YSYEKL in the germline V gene. The CDR3 runs to 15 residues. J lost 10 bases, V lost 1 base, and 7 bases had no gene match. The CDR3 loop reads CASSQGGQVHSPLHF. CDR3 sequence (DNA): TGCGCCAGCAGCCAAGGAGGACAGGTCCACTCACCCCTCCACTTT.